The 8 T cell receptor beta chains in this list originate from one sample, sequenced in a study of blood T cells in healthy people across ages. Through a sample-barcoded 5' primer and a J-beta primer mix, a second PCR was run for roughly 7 to 12 cycles. TCRdb processed the 5' RACE reads anew with MiXCR; each CDR3 protein has one entry. The sample has hundreds of thousands of distinct CDR3 sequences; 55% to 70% are singletons. The sample consisted of blood. The receptor source for this set is a man aged 25-45 years in good health.

V usage is TRBV20-1 and J usage is TRBJ2-1, with D tentatively TRBD2 (6 bases). The germline CDR1 and CDR2 sequences are DFQATT and SNEGSKA (reference sequence). The ends were cut back, 5 bases at V and 12 bases at J, with 20 bases in the middle. The CDR3 loop spans 13 amino acids. CDR3 amino acids: CSAGTSFTMRQFF. The DNA for the CDR3 is TGCAGTGCTGGGACTTCGTTTACAATGAGGCAGTTCTTC.

This clonotype was seen many times. V is TRBV4-3 and J is TRBJ2-3; the D is unclear. CDR1 LGHNA and CDR2 YSLEER come from the germline V gene. The CDR3 runs to 13 residues. Between the trimmed V and J ends, which lost 0 bases and 5 bases, there was a span of 6 bases. As DNA, the CDR3 is TGCGCCAGCAGCCAAGATCGTGGAGATACGCAGTATTTT. Protein sequence: CASSQDRGDTQYF.

The V call is TRBV29-1, the J call TRBJ2-2; 10 nucleotides line up with TRBD2. This CDR3 spans 14 amino acids. V shed 6 bases, J shed 7 bases, and the junction held 8 bases outside the gene matches. Germline V gene data show CDR1 as SQVTM and CDR2 as ANQGSEA. This CDR3 is CSVGAGGRSGELFF. For the CDR3, the DNA is TGCAGCGTCGGAGCGGGAGGGCGAAGCGGGGAGCTGTTTTTT.

V is TRBV7-9 and J is TRBJ2-3; possibly TRBD1 or TRBD2 for D (5 bases each). V dropped 4 bases and J dropped 5 bases, with 19 bases sitting between them. The CDR3 sequence is 16 residues long. The V gene's germline CDR1 is SEHNR and CDR2 FQNEAQ (reference sequence). The CDR3 coding sequence is TGTGCCAGCAGCTCGACCGGGACCCCGGGTGAAGATACGCAGTATTTT. It translates to CASSSTGTPGEDTQYF.

The V and J genes are TRBV4-2 and TRBJ2-1, with 7 bases identical to TRBD1. The CDR3 is made up of 16 amino acids. Trimming at V came to 0 bases and at J to 7 bases, leaving 9 bases not matched to a gene. Germline V CDR1 and CDR2: LGHNA, YNFKEQ. CDR3 sequence reads: CASSQEAVGQTNEQFF. The CDR3 DNA is TGTGCCAGCAGCCAAGAGGCCGTGGGACAGACAAATGAGCAGTTCTTC.

The chain uses TRBV2 and TRBJ2-5, with 7 bases that match TRBD1. The tail of the sequence fits TRBJ2-7 better, so the J call may be wrong. The CDR3 is made up of 15 amino acids. Germline V gene sequence: CDR1 SNHLY, CDR2 FYNNEI. Written as DNA, the CDR3 is TGTGCCAGCAGTGAAAAAAGGGGGCAAGCGTACGAGCAGTACTTC. This sequence encodes CASSEKRGQAYEQYF.

This CDR3 reads CSAPSAETQYF. The CDR3 region has the DNA TGCAGTGCTCCTTCGGCGGAGACCCAGTACTTC. The chain uses TRBV20-1 and TRBJ2-5; unclear D gene. The CDR3 contains 11 residues. Looked up from germline, CDR1 is DFQATT and CDR2 is SNEGSKA (reference sequence). V lost 5 bases to trimming and J lost 5 bases, with 9 bases between them.

The chain employs TRBV10-1 and TRBJ1-2, with TRBD1 as a possible D gene (6 bases). The V gene lost 6 bases and the J gene lost 4 bases, with 18 bases spanning the gap. The CDR3 extends over 15 amino acids. The germline gives CDR1 WNHNN, CDR2 SYGVQD (reference sequence). The CDR3 sequence is CASSAYREGPYGYTF. The CDR3 nucleotides are TGCGCCAGCAGCGCCTACAGGGAGGGTCCCTATGGCTACACCTTC.